Each of the 27 T cell receptor beta chains below was sequenced from the same sample in a study of T cells in Graves' hyperthyroidism and ophthalmopathy. Using RNA transcripts as the source, TCR beta CDR3 regions were amplified. RT-PCR in the first round (using the HTBI primer set) targeted the TCR CDR3. One entry per CDR3 protein results from TCRdb running MiXCR on the multiplex PCR reads. The data hold about half a million distinct CDR3 sequences, with roughly a quarter observed a single time. Source material: blood. Source of these receptors: a young woman with Graves' ophthalmopathy.

This clonotype occurred a few times. J is TRBJ2-2 and V is TRBV20-1; TRBD1 might be the D (6 bases). CDR1 and CDR2 (germline): DFQATT, SNEGSKA (reference sequence). The CDR3 contains 15 residues. CDR3 nucleotides: TGCGGAACCCGACCGGGACAAAAGAACACCGGGGAGCTGTTTTTT. It specifies CGTRPGQKNTGELFF.

J is TRBJ2-7 and V is TRBV5-1; 11 positions match TRBD2. Trimming cost V 1 base and J 5 bases; bases outside gene matches: 5. The germline V gene has CDR1 SGHRS and CDR2 YFSETQ. The CDR3 length is 15 residues. In nucleotides, the CDR3 is TGCGCCAGCAGCTTGTCGACTAGCGGGACCAACGAGCAGTACTTC. Translating gives CASSLSTSGTNEQYF.

This clonotype was found many times. The gene calls are TRBV10-3 and TRBJ2-5, with 9 bases identical to TRBD2. The CDR3 loop spans 16 amino acids. Trimming took 4 bases from V and 5 from J; bases not matched to a gene: 11. CDR1 is ENHRY and CDR2 is SYGVKD in the germline V gene. Here the CDR3 DNA reads TGTGCCATCAGTGTGTCTTCTAGCGGGGAGGGGGAGACCCAGTACTTC. This encodes CAISVSSSGEGETQYF.

In this sample, this clonotype turned up many times. The chain recombines TRBV12-3 or TRBV12-4 with TRBJ1-5, with no clear D. Trimming left V 3 bases short and J 3 bases short, with 6 bases between. CDR3 length equals 13 residues. The CDR3 sequence: CASSFRDNQPQHF. The CDR3 nucleotides are TGTGCCAGCAGTTTCCGGGACAATCAGCCCCAGCATTTT.

This clonotype was recorded at least ten times. J is TRBJ2-5 and V is TRBV29-1, with D possibly matching TRBD1 (6 bases). Germline CDR1 reads SQVTM; CDR2 reads ANQGSEA. This CDR3 contains 10 residues. Trimming shortened V by 4 bases and J by 13 bases, and 13 bases separated the two germline ends. As DNA, the CDR3 is TGCAGCGTTGGTCCGGGACACCGGTACTTC. This gives the protein CSVGPGHRYF.

The J gene is TRBJ2-7, the V gene TRBV4-3, with 8 bases fitting TRBD1. Trimming took 0 bases from V and 6 from J; bases not matched to a gene: 13. CDR3 size: 17 residues. CDR1 is LGHNA and CDR2 is YSLEER in the germline V gene. CDR3 region: CASSQDYSGTGFREQYF. CDR3 DNA: TGCGCCAGCAGCCAAGATTATTCCGGGACAGGATTTCGCGAGCAGTACTTC.

This clonotype was counted ten times or more. This rearrangement joins TRBV10-3 to TRBJ1-1; TRBD1 aligns across 9 bases. The V gene end was trimmed by 5 bases and the J gene end by 3 bases; junction bases not matched to a gene: 7. CDR1 and CDR2 (germline): ENHRY, SYGVKD. The CDR3 extends over 15 amino acids. CDR3 residues: CAISTNDRGYTEAFF. As DNA, the CDR3 is TGTGCCATCAGTACCAATGACAGGGGGTACACTGAAGCTTTCTTT.

This clonotype was counted at least ten times. The CDR3 reads CAISESMSLSGVVGYTF. CDR3 bases: TGTGCCATCAGTGAGTCGATGTCCCTGTCAGGGGTAGTTGGCTACACCTTC. V usage is TRBV10-3 and J usage is TRBJ1-2; D might be TRBD1 (6 bases). Germline V gene sequence: CDR1 ENHRY, CDR2 SYGVKD. The V and J ends lost 0 bases and 7 bases respectively, with 21 bases between them. This CDR3 region has 17 residues.

In its sample, this clonotype was seen many times. The V call is TRBV2, the J call TRBJ2-7, with unresolved D. The CDR3 runs to 12 residues. Between the trimmed V and J ends, which lost 3 bases and 2 bases, there was a span of 5 bases. Germline CDR1 is SNHLY and CDR2 is FYNNEI. CDR3 amino acids: CASSDSTYEQYF. CDR3 in DNA: TGTGCCAGCAGTGACTCGACCTACGAGCAGTACTTC.

This clonotype was observed a few times. As the CDR3 is not closed by the conserved phenylalanine or tryptophan, this likely results from a read error. The DNA is omitted, as the CDR3 cannot be located on it reliably, and the CDR3 follows TCRdb's listing. The chain combines TRBV30 with TRBJ1-1. The CDR3 has 13 residues if both end residues are counted. CDR1 and CDR2 from the germline V gene are GTSNPN and SVGIG (reference sequence). The CDR3 protein is CAWSVQGDGWVFS.

V usage is TRBV6-2 or TRBV6-3 and J usage is TRBJ1-1, with D uncertain. V was clipped by 4 bases and J by 2 bases, with 11 bases between them. Germline CDR1 is MNHEY and CDR2 is SVGEGT. The CDR3 covers 14 residues. The CDR3 nucleotides are TGTGCCAGCAGTTTTGCCTTCTCAAACACTGAAGCTTTCTTT. Translation: CASSFAFSNTEAFF.

This clonotype was seen repeatedly, ten times or more. V usage is TRBV6-1 and J usage is TRBJ2-2, with a possible D match to TRBD2 (6 bases). Deletions cut 5 bases from V and 4 bases from J, with 14 bases between. Germline CDR1 and CDR2: MNHNS and SASEGT. The CDR3 is 15 amino acids. CDR3 sequence reads: CASSPWDSLTGELFF. CDR3 nucleotide sequence: TGTGCCAGCAGTCCCTGGGACTCCCTCACCGGGGAGCTGTTTTTT.

This clonotype was recorded a few times. The chain has TRBV6-5 and TRBJ2-5; a possible D gene is TRBD1 (6 bases). This CDR3 spans 13 amino acids. CDR1 MNHEY and CDR2 SVGAGI come from the germline V gene. The germline V and J ends were trimmed by 4 bases and 7 bases, with 13 bases remaining between them. The CDR3: CASSSSGVRTQYF. For the CDR3, the DNA is TGTGCCAGCAGTTCCTCAGGGGTACGGACCCAGTACTTC.

This clonotype was counted only a few times. This chain joins TRBV5-1 and TRBJ2-7, with D perhaps matching TRBD1 (6 bases). The germline V gene has CDR1 SGHRS and CDR2 YFSETQ. Trimming removed 2 bases at V and 4 bases at J, with 22 bases between. The CDR3 covers 17 residues. The chain's CDR3 is CASSFMVPAGALYEQYF. CDR3 bases: TGCGCCAGCAGCTTTATGGTTCCGGCAGGGGCTCTTTACGAGCAGTACTTC.

This sequence joins TRBV5-1 and TRBJ1-1; 10 nucleotides line up with TRBD1. The CDR3 consists of 16 residues. Trimming at V came to 6 bases and at J to 0 bases, leaving 8 bases not matched to a gene. Germline CDR1 reads SGHRS; CDR2 reads YFSETQ. The CDR3 sequence: CASTKGTGEMNTEAFF. The DNA for the CDR3 is TGCGCCAGCACAAAGGGGACAGGGGAAATGAACACTGAAGCTTTCTTT.

The J gene is TRBJ1-1, the V gene TRBV12-3 or TRBV12-4, with D unclear. V dropped 5 bases and J dropped 3 bases, with 7 bases sitting between them. This CDR3 has 12 residues. The DNA of the CDR3 is TGTGCCAGCAGTATCCAGGACACTGAAGCTTTCTTT. Protein: CASSIQDTEAFF.

This clonotype was recorded at least ten times. The V call is TRBV2, the J call TRBJ2-7; possibly TRBD2 for D (5 bases). Looked up from germline, CDR1 is SNHLY and CDR2 is FYNNEI. The CDR3 runs 15 residues. The V end was cut by 8 bases, the J end by 2 bases, with 19 bases between. The chain's CDR3 is CASHFGLQTAYEQYF. The CDR3 DNA reads TGTGCCAGCCATTTTGGACTTCAAACGGCCTACGAGCAGTACTTC.

This clonotype was detected many times. This clone may be a read error of a much larger clone one base away. The chain carries TRBV6-5 and TRBJ2-7; no reliable D call. Per the germline V gene, CDR1 is MNHEY and CDR2 is SVGAGI. The CDR3 extends over 13 amino acids. V was clipped by 2 bases and J by 4 bases, with 9 bases between them. The CDR3 DNA follows: TGTGCCAGCAGTTACGGGGTGGGATACGAGCAGTACTTC. This translates into CASSYGVGYEQYF.

This clonotype showed up many times. A much larger clone sits a single nucleotide away, making a read error possible. The chain joins TRBV27 to TRBJ1-1, with a tentative D call TRBD1 (6 bases). From germline, CDR1 is MNHEY and CDR2 SMNVEV (reference sequence). The CDR3 is made up of 12 amino acids. The V and J ends lost 8 bases and 6 bases respectively, with 13 bases between them. As DNA, the CDR3 is TGTGCCAGCGGACCCAGGGGAGCTGAAGCTTTCTTT. This encodes CASGPRGAEAFF.

This clonotype has only a few counts. The CDR3: CASSYLAGEDYGYTF. The CDR3 region has the DNA TGTGCCAGCAGTTACCTGGCAGGGGAGGACTATGGCTACACCTTC. The J gene is TRBJ1-2, the V gene TRBV6-5; TRBD1 is a possible D gene (6 bases). V was pared by 2 bases and J by 3 bases, with 13 bases between. CDR3 size: 15 residues. The germline CDR1 and CDR2 sequences are MNHEY and SVGAGI.

CDR3 amino acids: CASSVTGTESHGYTF. In nucleotides, the CDR3 is TGTGCCAGCAGTGTCACCGGGACAGAGTCTCATGGCTACACCTTC. V and J are TRBV27 and TRBJ1-2, with 7 bases fitting TRBD1. J was trimmed by 6 bases and V by 5 bases; bases with no gene match: 12. The CDR3 covers 15 residues. Germline lookup yields CDR1 MNHEY and CDR2 SMNVEV (reference sequence).

Ten or more counts support this clonotype. V and J are TRBV5-1 and TRBJ2-5, with unresolved D. V was clipped by 5 bases and J by 3 bases, with 8 bases between them. CDR1 and CDR2 (germline): SGHRS, YFSETQ. This CDR3 comprises 12 residues. For the CDR3, the DNA is TGCGCCAGCAGTAGAGGCGAAGAGACCCAGTACTTC. This encodes CASSRGEETQYF.

This chain links TRBV5-1 with TRBJ1-2; weak D call: TRBD1 (5 bases). Looked up from germline, CDR1 is SGHRS and CDR2 is YFSETQ. The CDR3 runs 14 residues. The V and J ends lost 2 bases and 6 bases respectively, with 14 bases between them. CDR3 residues: CASSFGMTADGYTF. CDR3 nucleotides: TGCGCCAGCAGCTTCGGTATGACAGCAGATGGCTACACCTTC.

The table lists this clonotype with many counts. The genes are TRBV10-3 and TRBJ1-2; D unclear. CDR1 is ENHRY, CDR2 SYGVKD, per germline. This CDR3 is built from 13 residues. With 2 bases removed from V and 6 bases from J, the gap between germline ends came to 10 bases. This CDR3 is CAISEGRRDGYTF. CDR3 DNA: TGTGCCATCAGTGAGGGGAGAAGGGATGGCTACACCTTC.

This clonotype has only a few counts. This chain uses TRBV4-2 with TRBJ2-3; D gene unclear. CDR1 LGHNA and CDR2 YNFKEQ come from the germline V gene. Trimming removed 1 base from V and 4 bases from J, with 12 bases in between. CDR3 length: 15 amino acids. The CDR3 here is CASSQGGNGADTQYF. In DNA form, the CDR3 reads TGTGCCAGCAGCCAAGGCGGAAACGGCGCAGATACGCAGTATTTT.

This clonotype has more than one count but fewer than ten. This could be a read error, since a much larger clone is one nucleotide away. The rearrangement joins TRBV19 to TRBJ2-4; TRBD1 might be the D (5 bases). Germline CDR1 and CDR2: LNHDA and SQIVND (reference sequence). CDR3 length: 15 amino acids. CDR3 amino acids: CASSPAGMAKNIKYF. In DNA form, the CDR3 reads TGTGCCAGTAGTCCCGCAGGGATGGCCAAAAACATTAAGTACTTC.

This clonotype occurred many times. The chain combines TRBV6-5 with TRBJ1-1; 7 bases match TRBD1. This CDR3 comprises 15 residues. Per the germline V gene, CDR1 is MNHEY and CDR2 is SVGAGI. V lost 6 bases, J lost 1 base, and 8 bases stayed unmatched. The CDR3 region has the DNA TGTGCCAGCAGCAATATCGACAGGGCGAACACTGAAGCTTTCTTT. It codes for CASSNIDRANTEAFF.